The present TCR beta chain was sequenced within a study of lymphopenia after photon versus proton radiotherapy. Points from the study as a whole: In patients who died, overall survival fell as post-nadir TCR diversity dropped more. Post-nadir diversity loss with photons came from oligoclonal expansion, particularly CD8+ Temra cells. Better survival with proton therapy was suggested as possible, not demonstrated.

TCRdb's copy holds only in-frame clones and misses some; the assay was immunoSEQ multiplex PCR. Among more than 70,000 clones listed, around four fifths were seen once. With regard to this clone: Its cognate antigen is unknown.

Sequencing used peripheral blood, obtained from a patient treated with proton-based radiotherapy. The TCR originated in a man aged 60 to 75 with pancreatic cancer.

The CDR3 coding sequence is TGTGCCAGCAGCGTAGTTCCCCAGCGGGAGGGCCTTGATGATACGCAGTATTTT. It yields the protein CASSVVPQREGLDDTQYF. This rearrangement joins TRBV9 to TRBJ2-3; TRBD2 matches at 10 bases. This CDR3 contains 18 residues. J was trimmed by 6 bases and V by 0 bases; bases with no gene match: 13. CDR1 and CDR2 (germline): SGDLS, YYNGEE.